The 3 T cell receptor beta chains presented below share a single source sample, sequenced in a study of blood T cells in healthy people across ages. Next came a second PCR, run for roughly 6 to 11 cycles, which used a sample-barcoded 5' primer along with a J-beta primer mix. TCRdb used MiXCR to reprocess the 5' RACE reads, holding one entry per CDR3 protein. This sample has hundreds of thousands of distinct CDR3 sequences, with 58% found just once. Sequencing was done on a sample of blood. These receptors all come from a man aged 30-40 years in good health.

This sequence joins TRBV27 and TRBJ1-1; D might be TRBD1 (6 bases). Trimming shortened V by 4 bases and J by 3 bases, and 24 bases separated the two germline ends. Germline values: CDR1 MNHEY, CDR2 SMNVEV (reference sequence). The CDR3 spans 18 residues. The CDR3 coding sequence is TGTGCCAGCAGTTATACTAACGACAGGCACAACCGGTACACTGAAGCTTTCTTT. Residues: CASSYTNDRHNRYTEAFF.

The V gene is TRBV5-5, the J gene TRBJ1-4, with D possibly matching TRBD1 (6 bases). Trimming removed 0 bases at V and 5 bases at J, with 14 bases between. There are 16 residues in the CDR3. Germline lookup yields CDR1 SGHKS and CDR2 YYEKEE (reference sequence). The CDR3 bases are TGTGCCAGCAGCTTGGTACAGGGTATCGGGAATGAAAAACTGTTTTTT. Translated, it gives CASSLVQGIGNEKLFF.

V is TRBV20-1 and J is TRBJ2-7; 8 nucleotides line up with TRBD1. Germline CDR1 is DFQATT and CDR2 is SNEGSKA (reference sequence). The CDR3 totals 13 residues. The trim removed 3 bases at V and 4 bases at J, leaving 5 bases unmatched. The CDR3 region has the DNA TGCAGTGCTAGTAGGGGGGACAGGTACGAGCAGTACTTC. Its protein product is CSASRGDRYEQYF.